This TCR beta chain was recorded in a study of blood T cell repertoires in COVID-19. Whole-study context: Samples taken during acute and convalescent COVID-19 were collected in the United States, Italy and Spain.

Study processing details: The authors estimated nucleated cell counts from reference gene primer amplification. The repertoire was sequenced with immunoSEQ multiplex PCR; TCRdb's copy has only in-frame clones and lacks some. That table furnishes V, J and clone size, whereas the DNA furnished D and trimming. This table has tens of thousands of clones, roughly 82% appearing once. Trimming stripped 0 bases from V and 6 bases from J, with 12 bases between. The CDR3 covers 15 residues. CDR1 is MNHNS, CDR2 SASEGT, per germline. This TCR came from a human donor in a cohort sampled during active COVID-19. This chain links TRBV6-1 with TRBJ1-5; no firm D call. The material sequenced was peripheral blood. CDR3 sequence reads: CASSEASRVGQPQHF. Here the CDR3 DNA reads TGTGCCAGCAGTGAAGCGTCTAGAGTGGGTCAGCCCCAGCATTTT.